The 24 T cell receptor beta chains below were found in one sample sequenced in a study of blood T cell repertoires in COVID-19. Libraries were prepared by immunoSEQ multiplex PCR; TCRdb keeps only in-frame clonotypes and omits some of them. The sample holds approximately 250,000 clones, around 84% seen once. Material: peripheral blood. The source of these receptors is an older woman with COVID-19, enrolled during active disease.

This sequence joins TRBV19 and TRBJ2-1, with 11 nucleotides matching TRBD2. Germline loops: CDR1 LNHDA, CDR2 SQIVND (reference sequence). The ends lost 8 bases at V and 6 bases at J; junction bases unmatched: 12. This CDR3 is built from 16 residues. CDR3 region: CASGGSLAGGVNEQFF. For the CDR3, the DNA is TGTGCCAGTGGGGGGTCCTTAGCGGGAGGGGTCAATGAGCAGTTCTTC.

The chain combines TRBV6-1 with TRBJ2-5, with D uncertain. Trimming took off 0 bases at V and 5 bases at J, with 10 bases between the two ends. Germline V gene data show CDR1 as MNHNS and CDR2 as SASEGT. This CDR3 has 14 residues. The DNA of the CDR3 is TGTGCCAGCAGTGAAGCGAAGGTCGGGGAGACCCAGTACTTC. It codes for CASSEAKVGETQYF.

This clone has more than one count but fewer than ten. V is TRBV4-2 and J is TRBJ2-2, with a weak D call TRBD1 (5 bases). The CDR3 is 15 residues long. Per germline, CDR1 LGHNA and CDR2 YNFKEQ. The V end lost 1 base, the J end lost 2 bases, and 8 bases lay between the germline ends. CDR3 region: CASSQGRENTGELFF. CDR3 bases: TGTGCCAGCAGCCAAGGCAGGGAAAACACCGGGGAGCTGTTTTTT.

V usage is TRBV2 and J usage is TRBJ1-5; D remains ambiguous. The CDR3 has 14 amino acids. Germline V gene lookup returns CDR1 SNHLY and CDR2 FYNNEI. V lost 3 bases and J lost 4, with 10 bases in between. The CDR3 DNA is TGTGCCAGCAGTGACGAAACACCTAATCAGCCCCAGCATTTT. Its protein product is CASSDETPNQPQHF.

This clone came up a few times. The chain links TRBV28 to TRBJ2-7, with TRBD2 as a possible D gene (6 bases). The CDR3 runs to 15 residues. Looked up from germline, CDR1 is MDHEN and CDR2 is SYDVKM. V was shortened by 5 bases and J by 3 bases, with 17 bases between the two germline ends. DNA of the CDR3: TGTGCCAGCAGTGGAATTAGCGGTGGATTCTACGAGCAGTACTTC. This encodes CASSGISGGFYEQYF.

The V call is TRBV30, the J call TRBJ2-1; TRBD2 matches at 12 bases. The length of the CDR3 is 15 residues. Trimming took 2 bases from V and 3 from J; bases not matched to a gene: 2. Germline V lookup: CDR1 GTSNPN, CDR2 SVGIG (reference sequence). In nucleotides, the CDR3 is TGTGCCTGGAGTACGGGACTAGCGGGCTACAATGAGCAGTTCTTC. The encoded protein is CAWSTGLAGYNEQFF.

As regards this clone: Other DNA sequences in the same sample also yield this CDR3. The chain is built from TRBV4-3 and TRBJ2-3; 10 bases are a match to TRBD2. The V segment lost 3 bases and the J segment 0 bases; nucleotides outside the gene matches: 6. Germline V CDR1 and CDR2: LGHNA, YSLEER. This CDR3 is built from 17 residues. This CDR3 reads CASSQVAGGPSTDTQYF. DNA for the CDR3: TGCGCCAGCAGCCAGGTAGCGGGAGGACCTAGCACAGATACGCAGTATTTT.

V usage is TRBV27 and J usage is TRBJ1-2; D not resolved. Looked up from germline, CDR1 is MNHEY and CDR2 is SMNVEV (reference sequence). Deletions cut 4 bases from V and 2 bases from J, with 8 bases between. This CDR3 spans 13 amino acids. CDR3 sequence (DNA): TGTGCCAGCAGTTCATCCAGGAACTATGGCTACACCTTC. Translating it yields CASSSSRNYGYTF.

V gene TRBV7-3 combines with J gene TRBJ1-5; D is uncertain. Germline CDR1 and CDR2: SGHTA and FQGTGA. This CDR3 has 13 amino acids. V gave up 2 bases and J gave up 7 bases, with 9 bases separating them. DNA for the CDR3: TGTGCCAGCAGCTTAGAGGGCGGCCAGCCCCAGCATTTT. Its protein product is CASSLEGGQPQHF.

The sample holds one count of this clone. The chain employs TRBV27 and TRBJ2-7, with 10 bases that match TRBD2. Trimming removed 5 bases from V and 7 bases from J; junction bases left unmatched: 11. The CDR3 runs 15 residues. In germline, CDR1 is MNHEY, CDR2 SMNVEV (reference sequence). This CDR3 reads CASSPSLAGGREQYF. DNA of the CDR3: TGTGCCAGCAGTCCCTCTTTAGCGGGAGGCCGGGAGCAGTACTTC.

Worth noting for this clone: This specimen includes other DNA sequences encoding the same CDR3. The chain links TRBV19 to TRBJ2-1; the D is unclear. The CDR3 is 15 residues long. Between the trimmed V and J ends, which lost 0 bases and 0 bases, there was a span of 6 bases. Looked up from germline, CDR1 is LNHDA and CDR2 is SQIVND (reference sequence). This CDR3 reads CASSIDRSSYNEQFF. The DNA for the CDR3 is TGTGCCAGTAGTATAGATCGGAGCTCCTACAATGAGCAGTTCTTC.

This clone was counted only a few times. V is TRBV5-4 and J is TRBJ2-1; 10 nucleotides match TRBD2. V lost 3 bases to trimming and J lost 2 bases; unmatched junction nucleotides: 5. The CDR3 covers 16 residues. Per the germline V gene, CDR1 is SGHNT and CDR2 is YYREEE (reference sequence). DNA for the CDR3: TGTGCCAGCAGCTCCCGTCTAGCGGGAGCCTACAATGAGCAGTTCTTC. Translated, it gives CASSSRLAGAYNEQFF.

This sequence joins TRBV27 and TRBJ2-1; 7 bases match TRBD2. The CDR3 extends over 16 amino acids. V was pared by 1 base and J by 1 base, with 4 bases of the junction left unmatched. CDR1 is MNHEY, CDR2 SMNVEV, per germline (reference sequence). The CDR3 reads CASSLLAGTSYNEQFF. The DNA of the CDR3 is TGTGCCAGCAGTTTATTAGCGGGTACGTCCTACAATGAGCAGTTCTTC.

This rearrangement joins TRBV6-5 to TRBJ1-2, with TRBD1 identical over 8 bases. This CDR3 contains 12 residues. With 6 bases clipped from V and 8 bases from J, the junction kept 5 bases outside the gene matches. CDR1 is MNHEY, CDR2 SVGAGI, per germline. For the CDR3, the DNA is TGTGCCAGCAGCTCAGACAGGGGCGGCTACACCTTC. Its protein is CASSSDRGGYTF.

In its sample, this clone was seen once. The V and J genes are TRBV4-3 and TRBJ1-2; D is uncertain. Per germline, CDR1 LGHNA and CDR2 YSLEER. Trimming took 0 bases from V and 5 from J, leaving 10 bases between them. This CDR3 region has 14 residues. CDR3 loop: CASSQDLGSYGYTF. The CDR3 region has the DNA TGCGCCAGCAGCCAAGATTTGGGCAGTTATGGCTACACCTTC.

The J gene is TRBJ2-3, the V gene TRBV6-5; 10 positions match TRBD2. J lost 6 bases, V lost 6 bases, and 6 bases had no gene match. The CDR3 spans 14 residues. Germline V CDR1 and CDR2: MNHEY, SVGAGI. CDR3 DNA sequence: TGTGCCAGCAGACTAGCGGGACTTTTTGATACGCAGTATTTT. Its translation is CASRLAGLFDTQYF.

With respect to this clone: The germline gene is not matched at one end of the junction; a read error may be the cause. In the same sample, other DNA sequences code for this CDR3. V is TRBV29-1 and J is TRBJ2-1, with 8 bases lining up with TRBD2. Looked up from germline, CDR1 is SQVTM and CDR2 is ANQGSEA. CDR3 size: 16 residues. CDR3 DNA: TGCCGCGTTGCCGGGGGGGGAGGGCACATTGGGGATGAGCAGTTCTTC. This encodes CRVAGGGGHIGDEQFF.

This chain uses TRBV5-5 with TRBJ1-2, with TRBD1 matching over 8 bases. J was trimmed by 6 bases and V by 3 bases; bases with no gene match: 7. Germline lookup yields CDR1 SGHKS and CDR2 YYEKEE (reference sequence). The CDR3 runs 14 residues. As DNA, the CDR3 is TGTGCCAGCAGCTGGGGGACAGGTGTTGATGGCTACACCTTC. Protein sequence: CASSWGTGVDGYTF. Full variable domain (outside the CDR3, taken from reference TRBV5-5 and TRBJ1-2): DAGVTQSPTHLIKTRGQQVTLRCSPISGHKSVSWYQQVLGQGPQFIFQYYEKEERGRGNFPDRFSARQFPNYSSELNVNALLLGDSALYLCASSWGTGVDGYTFGSGTRLTVV.

The V and J genes are TRBV10-3 and TRBJ1-5; TRBD1 aligns across 8 bases. Trimming at V came to 3 bases and at J to 2 bases, leaving 15 bases not matched to a gene. Germline V lookup: CDR1 ENHRY, CDR2 SYGVKD. The CDR3 runs 19 residues. Here the CDR3 DNA reads TGTGCCATCAGTGACCCCGGGACAGGAAGGCCTGGGGGCAATCAGCCCCAGCATTTT. Its translation is CAISDPGTGRPGGNQPQHF.

The chain has TRBV6-5 and TRBJ1-1; 9 nucleotides line up with TRBD1. With V trimmed by 6 bases and J by 8 bases, 7 bases remained unmatched. The length of the CDR3 is 13 residues. The germline V gene has CDR1 MNHEY and CDR2 SVGAGI. CDR3 in amino acids: CASSPTGTGEAFF. The CDR3 DNA reads as TGTGCCAGCAGCCCAACCGGGACAGGGGAAGCTTTCTTT.

The rearrangement joins TRBV19 to TRBJ1-1; TRBD1 might be the D (5 bases). V lost 3 bases and J lost 3, with 11 bases in between. This CDR3 spans 14 amino acids. Germline CDR1 is LNHDA and CDR2 is SQIVND (reference sequence). The CDR3 DNA is TGTGCCAGTAGTATCGGACATTTCGACACTGAAGCTTTCTTT. This encodes CASSIGHFDTEAFF.

In its sample, this clone was seen once. This chain uses TRBV7-3 with TRBJ1-4; TRBD1 matches at 8 bases. Trimming removed 5 bases from V and 0 bases from J; junction bases left unmatched: 11. CDR1 is SGHTA and CDR2 is FQGTGA in the germline V gene. The CDR3 runs to 18 residues. CDR3 nucleotides: TGTGCCAGCAGCCCCTACCCCCGGGGACAGGCAACTAATGAAAAACTGTTTTTT. It specifies CASSPYPRGQATNEKLFF.

As regards this clone: Other DNA sequences in the same sample also yield this CDR3. The rearrangement joins TRBV3-1 (or the pseudogene TRBV3-2) to TRBJ1-5; D not resolved. V was trimmed by 1 base and J by 2 bases, leaving 9 bases between them. The CDR3 has 15 residues. Germline lookup yields CDR1 LGHDT and CDR2 YNNKEL (reference sequence). The CDR3 spells CASSQGPGGNQPQHF. DNA of the CDR3: TGTGCCAGCAGCCAAGGTCCGGGTGGCAATCAGCCCCAGCATTTT.

This clone showed up just a few times. V gene TRBV5-1 combines with J gene TRBJ2-2; D not certain. V lost 4 bases to trimming and J lost 8 bases, with 12 bases between them. CDR3 size: 13 residues. Looked up from germline, CDR1 is SGHRS and CDR2 is YFSETQ. The CDR3 reads CASSPMRLGELFF. The CDR3 region has the DNA TGCGCCAGCAGCCCCATGCGGCTAGGGGAGCTGTTTTTT.